What follows are 24 T cell receptor beta chains derived from one specimen sequenced in a study of blood T cells in healthy people across ages. For the second PCR, which ran for about 7 to 11 cycles, a sample-barcoded 5' primer and a J-beta primer mix were used. TCRdb re-called the 5' RACE reads with MiXCR, one entry per CDR3 protein. The table includes hundreds of thousands of distinct CDR3 sequences, around 50% detected once. Input material: blood. The receptors shown here come from a man aged 40-49 years in good health.

This chain joins TRBV13 and TRBJ2-5; 8 nucleotides match TRBD2. Losses at the gene ends were 5 bases for V and 4 bases for J; bases not matched to a gene: 3. The CDR3 covers 13 residues. Germline CDR1 PRHDT, CDR2 FYEKMQ (reference sequence). The CDR3 spells CASSPLAAETQYF. DNA for the CDR3: TGTGCCAGCAGCCCACTAGCGGCAGAGACCCAGTACTTC.

The table lists this clonotype with a few counts. The rearrangement uses TRBV5-1 and TRBJ2-5, with a possible D match to TRBD1 (6 bases). Germline V lookup: CDR1 SGHRS, CDR2 YFSETQ. V lost 3 bases and J lost 2, with 17 bases in between. There are 16 residues in the CDR3. CDR3 sequence: CASSSKIGTQQETQYF. The CDR3 DNA is TGCGCCAGCAGCTCCAAGATCGGGACACAGCAAGAGACCCAGTACTTC.

The chain uses TRBV12-5 and TRBJ2-1; D unresolved. V was clipped by 1 base and J by 0 bases, with 10 bases between them. The CDR3 totals 16 residues. Germline lookup yields CDR1 LGHNT and CDR2 FRNRAP. CDR3 DNA: TGTGCTAGTGGTTTGGCCATTAGGACCTCCTACAATGAGCAGTTCTTC. It is translated as CASGLAIRTSYNEQFF.

This rearrangement joins TRBV13 to TRBJ1-1; TRBD1 agrees at 7 bases. The CDR3 sequence is 14 residues long. Germline V gives CDR1 PRHDT, CDR2 FYEKMQ (reference sequence). V gave up 3 bases and J gave up 6 bases; unmatched junction bases: 7. In DNA, the CDR3 is TGTGCCAGCAGCTTTGAGGGGGCAGGCGCTGAAGCTTTCTTT. It encodes CASSFEGAGAEAFF.

V is TRBV27 and J is TRBJ1-2; D is ambiguous. CDR1 and CDR2 (germline): MNHEY, SMNVEV (reference sequence). This CDR3 has 11 amino acids. V lost 8 bases, J lost 8 bases, and 12 bases lay in between. CDR3 in DNA: TGTGCCAGCCACGATGCTAAAGGCTACACCTTC. It specifies CASHDAKGYTF.

The table lists this clonotype with a few counts. The rearrangement uses TRBV11-3 and TRBJ2-7; D remains unclear. Trimming removed 10 bases from V and 3 bases from J, with 10 bases in between. The V gene's germline CDR1 is SGHNT and CDR2 YENEEA. The CDR3 has 11 residues. The CDR3: CATEKLYEQYF. As DNA, the CDR3 is TGTGCCACAGAAAAGCTCTACGAGCAGTACTTC.

The V and J genes are TRBV11-2 and TRBJ2-1, with 7 bases matching TRBD1. The CDR3 contains 15 residues. Trimming removed 4 bases from V and 3 bases from J; junction bases left unmatched: 6. In germline, CDR1 is SGHAT, CDR2 FQNNGV. CDR3 sequence reads: CASSYRDSHYNEQFF. CDR3 coding DNA: TGTGCCAGCAGCTACCGGGACAGCCACTACAATGAGCAGTTCTTC.

For this clonotype: The junction and the germline gene differ at one end; a read error may be behind it. The V gene is TRBV9, the J gene TRBJ2-3; D may be TRBD1 (6 bases). This CDR3 has 14 amino acids. From germline, CDR1 is SGDLS and CDR2 YYNGEE. CDR3 residues: CTSNRDTSTDTQYF. As DNA, the CDR3 is TGTACCAGTAACAGGGATACTAGCACAGATACGCAGTATTTT. Using reference TRBV9 and TRBJ2-3 for the parts outside the CDR3, the full variable domain is DSGVTQTPKHLITATGQRVTLRCSPRSGDLSVYWYQQSLDQGLQFLIQYYNGEERAKGNILERFSAQQFPDLHSELNLSSLELGDSALYFCTSNRDTSTDTQYFGPGTRLTVL.

The rearrangement links TRBV25-1 to TRBJ2-6; the match to TRBD1 covers 7 bases. The CDR3 is made up of 14 amino acids. The germline V gene encodes CDR1 MGHDK and CDR2 SYGVNS. Trimming at V came to 7 bases and at J to 12 bases, leaving 12 bases not matched to a gene. The CDR3 DNA reads as TGTGCCAGCATTGATCTTGGCAGGGGGATCGTCCTGACTTTC. Its translation: CASIDLGRGIVLTF.

V gene TRBV24-1 combines with J gene TRBJ2-3; TRBD2 might be the D (6 bases). With 1 base removed from V and 2 bases from J, the gap between germline ends came to 15 bases. The CDR3 is 17 amino acids. Per germline, CDR1 KGHDR and CDR2 SFDVKD. The CDR3 nucleotides are TGTGCCACCAGTGATTTCGGGACGCGGGGATTCACAGATACGCAGTATTTT. It codes for CATSDFGTRGFTDTQYF.

The genes are TRBV6-2 or TRBV6-3 and TRBJ2-1; 8 bases agree with TRBD2. The trim removed 6 bases at V and 9 bases at J, leaving 13 bases unmatched. Germline lookup yields CDR1 MNHEY and CDR2 SVGEGT. The CDR3 loop spans 15 amino acids. Here the CDR3 reads CASSSDGGAFSEQFF. For the CDR3, the DNA is TGTGCCAGCAGCAGCGACGGGGGGGCCTTTAGTGAGCAGTTCTTC.

This clonotype has a single count. This chain connects TRBV6-2 or TRBV6-3 to TRBJ1-5; 11 bases agree with TRBD1. The CDR3 contains 17 residues. Looked up from germline, CDR1 is MNHEY and CDR2 is SVGEGT. V gave up 5 bases and J gave up 3 bases; unmatched junction bases: 9. The DNA of the CDR3 is TGTGCCAGCAGTACGCCCGGGACAGGGGGGTACAATCAGCCCCAGCATTTT. This encodes CASSTPGTGGYNQPQHF.

This clonotype has only a few counts. This chain connects TRBV12-3 or TRBV12-4 to TRBJ2-1; no definite D call. CDR3 length: 13 residues. Trimming stripped 7 bases from V and 4 bases from J, with 11 bases between. In DNA, the CDR3 is TGTGCCAGCACCCCCCTCGGTTACAATGAGCAGTTCTTC. It translates to CASTPLGYNEQFF.

This clonotype has more than one count but fewer than ten. The chain carries TRBV7-9 and TRBJ1-4, with D possibly TRBD1 on 6 matching bases. The CDR3 runs 13 residues. The germline V and J ends were trimmed by 5 bases and 3 bases, with 7 bases remaining between them. Germline V CDR1 and CDR2: SEHNR, FQNEAQ (reference sequence). This CDR3 reads CASSQGSNEKLFF. Here the CDR3 DNA reads TGTGCCAGCAGCCAGGGGTCTAATGAAAAACTGTTTTTT.

V and J are TRBV7-2 and TRBJ2-5; D remains unclear. V was trimmed by 1 base and J by 4 bases, leaving 10 bases between them. Germline CDR1 and CDR2: SGHTA and FQGNSA. This CDR3 spans 14 amino acids. The CDR3 sequence is CASSLDTRSETQYF. CDR3 sequence (DNA): TGTGCCAGCAGCTTAGACACCCGATCAGAGACCCAGTACTTC.

This clonotype was seen a handful of times. This sequence joins TRBV10-3 and TRBJ2-1; 9 nucleotides align to TRBD1. The CDR3 is 14 residues long. The germline gives CDR1 ENHRY, CDR2 SYGVKD. V shed 7 bases and J 8 bases; nucleotides not matched to a gene: 9. CDR3 amino acids: CAIKGTGTRDEQFF. The CDR3 DNA sequence: TGTGCCATCAAAGGGACAGGGACGAGAGATGAGCAGTTCTTC.

The rearrangement joins TRBV28 to TRBJ2-3; 8 bases are shared with TRBD1. V lost 10 bases to trimming and J lost 4 bases; unmatched junction nucleotides: 13. This CDR3 has 15 amino acids. The germline V gene encodes CDR1 MDHEN and CDR2 SYDVKM. CDR3 bases: TGTGCCACCCGATCCCAGGGGGCCTCGGCAGATACGCAGTATTTT. Amino acid sequence: CATRSQGASADTQYF.

V usage is TRBV20-1 and J usage is TRBJ2-5; 9 bases line up with TRBD2. From germline, CDR1 is DFQATT and CDR2 SNEGSKA (reference sequence). The CDR3 loop spans 13 amino acids. V trimming: 8 bases; J trimming: 5 bases; junction bases outside the gene matches: 9. The CDR3 region has the DNA TGCAGTTTCAGACTAGCGGACCGGGAGACCCAGTACTTC. As protein: CSFRLADRETQYF.

The J gene is TRBJ1-2, the V gene TRBV12-3 or TRBV12-4; 12 bases are shared with TRBD1. Trimming took 5 bases from V and 7 from J; bases not matched to a gene: 8. CDR3 length: 15 residues. CDR3 amino acids: CASSPRDRGRGGYTF. In DNA, the CDR3 is TGTGCCAGCAGTCCCAGGGACAGGGGGCGGGGTGGCTACACCTTC.

This clonotype was counted between two and nine times. The J gene is TRBJ2-1, the V gene TRBV4-3, with 9 bases aligning to TRBD2. Trimming cost V 0 bases and J 7 bases; bases outside gene matches: 4. Germline V CDR1 and CDR2: LGHNA, YSLEER. The CDR3 is made up of 15 amino acids. The CDR3 nucleotides read TGCGCCAGCAGCCAAGATAGCGGGAGCTGGAATGAGCAGTTCTTC. This sequence encodes CASSQDSGSWNEQFF.

The rearrangement uses TRBV20-1 and TRBJ1-2; 7 bases match TRBD1. The CDR3 contains 13 residues. Germline CDR1 DFQATT, CDR2 SNEGSKA (reference sequence). The CDR3 protein is CVPYDAGGYGYTF. Written as DNA, the CDR3 is TGCGTGCCTTACGACGCAGGGGGTTATGGCTACACCTTC.

This chain joins TRBV20-1 and TRBJ2-7, with 9 bases identical to TRBD1. The CDR3 is made up of 16 amino acids. V lost 0 bases to trimming and J lost 0 bases; unmatched junction nucleotides: 6. From germline, CDR1 is DFQATT and CDR2 SNEGSKA (reference sequence). CDR3: CSAREFNRGPSYEQYF. CDR3 DNA sequence: TGCAGTGCTAGAGAGTTTAACAGGGGGCCCTCCTACGAGCAGTACTTC.

This clonotype was recorded a few times. V and J are TRBV9 and TRBJ2-4, with TRBD1 matching over 10 bases. The length of the CDR3 is 19 residues. CDR1 and CDR2 from the germline V gene are SGDLS and YYNGEE. V lost 4 bases, J lost 0 bases, and 13 bases stayed unmatched. The CDR3 bases are TGTGCCAGCAGCCCTCGGACAGGGGGGACCGCACTAGCCAAAAACATTCAGTACTTC. This gives the protein CASSPRTGGTALAKNIQYF.

This chain joins TRBV5-1 and TRBJ1-1; D ambiguous. The CDR3 covers 12 residues. Germline CDR1 is SGHRS and CDR2 is YFSETQ. The ends were cut back, 7 bases at V and 1 base at J, with 8 bases in the middle. DNA for the CDR3: TGCGCCAGCGGCCGACAGAACACTGAAGCTTTCTTT. It yields the protein CASGRQNTEAFF. Based on the CDR3 plus reference TRBV5-1 and TRBJ1-1, the full variable domain is KAGVTQTPRYLIKTRGQQVTLSCSPISGHRSVSWYQQTPGQGLQFLFEYFSETQRNKGNFPGRFSGRQFSNSRSEMNVSTLELGDSALYLCASGRQNTEAFFGQGTRLTVV.